This passage covers 9 T cell receptor beta chains from one sample sequenced in a study of graft-versus-host responses after intestinal transplantation. The repertoire was sequenced with immunoSEQ multiplex PCR; TCRdb's copy has only in-frame clones and lacks some. The sample shows nearly 45,000 clones, roughly nine tenths of them seen only once. The input for sequencing was PBMCs, taken 524 days after transplant. The receptors originated from a human patient who received an intestinal transplant, so some T cells may come from the graft donor.

The V and J genes are TRBV4-3 and TRBJ2-7, with 8 bases that match TRBD1. This CDR3 has 14 amino acids. The junction had 3 bases not matched to a gene; V was cut back by 1 base and J by 4 bases. CDR1 and CDR2 from the germline V gene are LGHNA and YSLEER. The CDR3 DNA sequence: TGCGCCAGCAGCCAAGGGACAGGGATGTACGAGCAGTACTTC. Translation: CASSQGTGMYEQYF.

V and J are TRBV11-2 and TRBJ2-3; a possible D gene is TRBD2 (6 bases). The CDR3 spans 16 residues. The germline gives CDR1 SGHAT, CDR2 FQNNGV. The V end lost 6 bases, the J end lost 6 bases, and 22 bases lay between the germline ends. The CDR3, as DNA: TGTGCCAGCAGATTACGGACGGGAGAGCTTGGGGATACGCAGTATTTT. Its protein product is CASRLRTGELGDTQYF.

CDR3 sequence (DNA): TGTGCCAGCAGTCGGGGGGGCCTGAACACTGAAGCTTTCTTT. Its translation is CASSRGGLNTEAFF. The chain carries TRBV9 and TRBJ1-1; maybe TRBD1 (6 bases). This CDR3 has 14 amino acids. CDR1 SGDLS and CDR2 YYNGEE come from the germline V gene. Trimming cost V 5 bases and J 0 bases, with 11 bases left between them.

V gene TRBV6-1 combines with J gene TRBJ2-3; no firm D call. The CDR3 sequence is 16 residues long. Trimming stripped 0 bases from V and 3 bases from J, with 13 bases between. Germline-derived CDR1 and CDR2 are MNHNS and SASEGT. This CDR3 is CASSEAIFIRTDTQYF. The CDR3 region has the DNA TGTGCCAGCAGTGAAGCGATTTTTATTCGGACAGATACGCAGTATTTT.

V is TRBV6-1 and J is TRBJ2-4; D not certain. Looked up from germline, CDR1 is MNHNS and CDR2 is SASEGT. V was cut by 8 bases and J by 1 base, with 12 bases left in between. The CDR3 length is 14 residues. The CDR3 region is CASHSFWAKNIQYF. CDR3 coding DNA: TGTGCCAGCCATAGCTTCTGGGCCAAAAACATTCAGTACTTC.

This chain joins TRBV30 and TRBJ2-2, with TRBD2 identical over 7 bases. The CDR3 totals 15 residues. The V gene end was trimmed by 0 bases and the J gene end by 5 bases; junction bases not matched to a gene: 6. Germline CDR1 GTSNPN, CDR2 SVGIG (reference sequence). DNA of the CDR3: TGTGCCTGGAGTGTTATGGGAGGGCGGACCGGGGAGCTGTTTTTT. It is translated as CAWSVMGGRTGELFF.

The chain recombines TRBV7-3 with TRBJ2-7; 8 nucleotides align to TRBD1. Germline CDR1 is SGHTA and CDR2 is FQGTGA. CDR3 size: 16 residues. V shed 2 bases, J shed 2 bases, and the junction held 8 bases outside the gene matches. The CDR3 here is CASSLQGQVPTYEQYF. The CDR3 DNA follows: TGTGCCAGCAGCTTACAGGGACAGGTTCCCACCTACGAGCAGTACTTC.

This clone was seen a single time. The rearrangement joins TRBV5-3 to TRBJ2-2; 9 bases line up with TRBD1. TRBV5-3 counts as an open reading frame of uncertain function. CDR3 length equals 19 residues. The junction had 17 bases not matched to a gene; V was cut back by 7 bases and J by 1 base. This CDR3 reads CARGIQGAPLGWNTGELFF. The DNA of the CDR3 is TGTGCCAGAGGAATACAGGGGGCGCCCCTTGGTTGGAACACCGGGGAGCTGTTTTTT.

The chain recombines TRBV6-5 with TRBJ2-6; D ambiguous. CDR3 length equals 15 residues. Germline values: CDR1 MNHEY, CDR2 SVGAGI. Trimming took 6 bases from V and 1 from J, leaving 10 bases between them. The CDR3 loop is CASSRGVSGANVLTF. As DNA, the CDR3 is TGTGCCAGCAGCCGAGGAGTTTCTGGGGCCAACGTCCTGACTTTC.